A single sample gave rise to the 28 T cell receptor beta chains below, sequenced in a study of shared clonotypes between healthy human individuals. The data were produced by immunoSEQ multiplex PCR, yet TCRdb's version contains in-frame clones alone and is incomplete. Found here are about 92,000 clones, about 70% of them singletons; the top ten hold roughly 52%. The source material was memory CD8+ T cells sorted from blood. Described subset: CD45RO+ cells pooled with CCR7-negative TemRA cells. Receptor source: a man aged 25 to 45 in good health.

The chain carries TRBV29-1 and TRBJ1-2; possibly TRBD1 for D (5 bases). V gave up 5 bases and J gave up 4 bases, with 11 bases separating them. Germline CDR1 is SQVTM and CDR2 is ANQGSEA. The CDR3 spans 12 residues. In DNA form, the CDR3 reads TGCAGCGTTCGGGACTCCTCCTATGGCTACACCTTC. Residues: CSVRDSSYGYTF.

The chain has TRBV29-1 and TRBJ2-2; tentative D call: TRBD2 (6 bases). V was shortened by 7 bases and J by 1 base, with 16 bases between the two germline ends. This CDR3 region has 15 residues. Germline-derived CDR1 and CDR2 are SQVTM and ANQGSEA. This chain's CDR3 is CSAQNGSGNTGELFF. The DNA for the CDR3 is TGCAGCGCACAGAACGGTAGCGGGAACACCGGGGAGCTGTTTTTT.

The V gene is TRBV7-8, the J gene TRBJ2-1; possible D gene TRBD2, 6 bases. The CDR3 has 16 residues. Per germline, CDR1 SGHVS and CDR2 FQNEAQ. V was pared by 3 bases and J by 7 bases, with 19 bases between. The CDR3 DNA is TGTGCCAGCAGCTTTGTGTTGGGGGGAGGCCTAAATGAGCAGTTCTTC. Its translation: CASSFVLGGGLNEQFF.

This clone showed up just a few times. The V call is TRBV2, the J call TRBJ1-5; TRBD1 might be the D (5 bases). V was shortened by 4 bases and J by 0 bases, with 7 bases between the two germline ends. Germline CDR1 is SNHLY and CDR2 is FYNNEI. The CDR3 runs 14 residues. In nucleotides, the CDR3 is TGTGCCAGCAGTGTGGACAATAGCAATCAGCCCCAGCATTTT. Residues: CASSVDNSNQPQHF.

V gene TRBV7-9 combines with J gene TRBJ1-5; weak D call: TRBD1 (5 bases). CDR3 length: 14 residues. The ends were cut back, 6 bases at V and 2 bases at J, with 11 bases in the middle. CDR1 and CDR2 from the germline V gene are SEHNR and FQNEAQ (reference sequence). The CDR3, as DNA: TGTGCCAGCAGGGGCCCCAGGGGCAATCAGCCCCAGCATTTT. Amino acids: CASRGPRGNQPQHF.

The chain combines TRBV9 with TRBJ2-5; 7 positions agree with TRBD2. V trimming: 2 bases; J trimming: 5 bases; junction bases outside the gene matches: 12. Germline loops: CDR1 SGDLS, CDR2 YYNGEE. The CDR3 is 16 residues long. CDR3 coding DNA: TGTGCCAGCAGCGTCTCAACCGGGACTAAGGGGGAGACCCAGTACTTC. This gives the protein CASSVSTGTKGETQYF.

The CDR3 coding sequence is TGTGCCAGCAGCGTCGGGACAGGGGTTCGGTACGAGCAGTACTTC. Encoded protein: CASSVGTGVRYEQYF. The rearrangement joins TRBV7-9 to TRBJ2-7, with TRBD1 identical over 10 bases. Germline CDR1 is SEHNR and CDR2 is FQNEAQ (reference sequence). The CDR3 loop spans 15 amino acids. V dropped 5 bases and J dropped 4; count of bases not matched to a gene: 8.

This clone turned up a few times. The chain combines TRBV25-1 with TRBJ1-5; D might be TRBD1 (5 bases). V lost 1 base and J lost 6, with 10 bases in between. There are 14 residues in the CDR3. CDR1 MGHDK and CDR2 SYGVNS come from the germline V gene. The CDR3 region is CASSESRDGQPQHF. Here the CDR3 DNA reads TGTGCCAGCAGTGAATCCAGGGACGGTCAGCCCCAGCATTTT.

For the CDR3, the DNA is TGTGCCAGCAGTGATTCGACAGCGGGCTCTGGAAACACCATATATTTT. Translation: CASSDSTAGSGNTIYF. The chain combines TRBV25-1 with TRBJ1-3, with D possibly being TRBD1 (5 bases). Germline V gives CDR1 MGHDK, CDR2 SYGVNS. This CDR3 contains 16 residues. The V end lost 3 bases, the J end lost 0 bases, and 12 bases lay between the germline ends. Full variable domain (remainder filled in from reference TRBV25-1 and TRBJ1-3): EADIYQTPRYLVIGTGKKITLECSQTMGHDKMYWYQQDPGMELHLIHYSYGVNSTEKGDLSSESTVSRIRTEHFPLTLESARPSHTSQYLCASSDSTAGSGNTIYFGEGSWLTVV.

The chain is built from TRBV28 and TRBJ1-1; 10 nucleotides align to TRBD1. Trimming took 5 bases from V and 5 from J; bases not matched to a gene: 11. The CDR3 has 16 residues. CDR1 and CDR2 (germline): MDHEN, SYDVKM. The DNA for the CDR3 is TGTGCCAGCAGTCTAGGACAGGGGGTTGAAGGAACTGAAGCTTTCTTT. Its protein product is CASSLGQGVEGTEAFF. The entire variable domain, with the rest obtained from reference TRBV28 and TRBJ1-1, is as follows: DVKVTQSSRYLVKRTGEKVFLECVQDMDHENMFWYRQDPGLGLRLIYFSYDVKMKEKGDIPEGYSVSREKKERFSLILESASTNQTSMYLCASSLGQGVEGTEAFFGQGTRLTVV.

The chain uses TRBV12-5 and TRBJ1-2; D perhaps matches TRBD1 (6 bases). Between the trimmed V and J ends, which lost 1 base and 2 bases, there was a span of 8 bases. From germline, CDR1 is LGHNT and CDR2 FRNRAP. The CDR3 contains 14 residues. The DNA for the CDR3 is TGTGCTAGTGGTTTGGGCACAGGGAACTATGGCTACACCTTC. Its protein is CASGLGTGNYGYTF.

This chain uses TRBV7-2 with TRBJ2-1, with D unresolved. The length of the CDR3 is 16 residues. The V gene's germline CDR1 is SGHTA and CDR2 FQGNSA. Trimming left V 5 bases short and J 0 bases short, with 14 bases between. The CDR3: CASSLQLGDSYNEQFF. CDR3 DNA: TGTGCCAGCAGCCTCCAACTGGGCGACTCCTACAATGAGCAGTTCTTC.

The gene calls are TRBV10-2 and TRBJ2-7; 8 nucleotides agree with TRBD2. Germline lookup yields CDR1 WSHSY and CDR2 SAAADI. The CDR3 extends over 16 amino acids. Unmatched junction bases numbered 13, after V lost 7 bases and J lost 2 bases. CDR3 in DNA: TGCGCCAGCACCACCGGGACTAGATTAGGGGCCTACGAGCAGTACTTC. It encodes CASTTGTRLGAYEQYF.

The chain joins TRBV25-1 to TRBJ2-7; TRBD1 agrees at 11 bases. V dropped 2 bases and J dropped 1; count of bases not matched to a gene: 4. The CDR3 extends over 16 amino acids. From germline, CDR1 is MGHDK and CDR2 SYGVNS. CDR3 loop: CASSEPGTGGSYEQYF. DNA of the CDR3: TGTGCCAGCAGTGAACCCGGGACAGGGGGTTCCTACGAGCAGTACTTC.

The gene calls are TRBV28 and TRBJ2-5, with D unclear. Germline values: CDR1 MDHEN, CDR2 SYDVKM. V lost 2 bases and J lost 3, with 7 bases in between. There are 13 residues in the CDR3. CDR3 sequence (DNA): TGTGCCAGCAGTTTAATGCCCGAAGAGACCCAGTACTTC. Protein product: CASSLMPEETQYF.

In its sample, this clone was seen once. The genes are TRBV5-3 and TRBJ1-2, with 9 bases identical to TRBD1. TRBV5-3 is an ORF for which the function is uncertain. Trimming removed 4 bases from V and 6 bases from J; junction bases left unmatched: 10. This CDR3 comprises 15 residues. CDR3 sequence (DNA): TGTGCCAGAAGCCACTTTCTGGACAGGGGCCATGGCTACACCTTC. Translating it yields CARSHFLDRGHGYTF.

By its share, this clone is medium-sized. The chain combines TRBV29-1 with TRBJ2-5, with 12 bases that match TRBD2. Germline CDR1 reads SQVTM; CDR2 reads ANQGSEA. The junction had 6 bases not matched to a gene; V was cut back by 7 bases and J by 3 bases. CDR3 length: 14 residues. The CDR3 loop is CSGTSGRTKETQYF. CDR3 bases: TGCAGCGGTACTAGCGGGAGGACGAAAGAGACCCAGTACTTC.

In its sample, this clone was seen once. The V and J genes are TRBV27 and TRBJ2-1, with TRBD2 matching over 8 bases. The CDR3 covers 15 residues. The V and J ends lost 7 bases and 8 bases, in that order; junction bases with no gene match: 13. Germline CDR1 MNHEY, CDR2 SMNVEV (reference sequence). CDR3 bases: TGTGCCAGCATGACAGGACTAGCTACGGGTCATGAGCAGTTCTTC. The encoded protein is CASMTGLATGHEQFF.

This chain connects TRBV28 to TRBJ2-7, with D perhaps given as TRBD1 or TRBD2 (5 bases each). The CDR3 has 16 residues. CDR1 is MDHEN and CDR2 is SYDVKM in the germline V gene. The V end lost 1 base, the J end lost 2 bases, and 15 bases lay between the germline ends. CDR3: CASSLYGGQFPYEQYF. The DNA for the CDR3 is TGTGCCAGCAGTTTATATGGGGGTCAGTTTCCCTACGAGCAGTACTTC.

V gene TRBV27 combines with J gene TRBJ1-1; the match to TRBD1 covers 8 bases. Unmatched junction bases numbered 9, after V lost 6 bases and J lost 0 bases. Germline V gene lookup returns CDR1 MNHEY and CDR2 SMNVEV (reference sequence). The CDR3 sequence is 16 residues long. The CDR3 loop reads CASSYRGGLMNTEAFF. The CDR3 DNA is TGTGCCAGCAGCTACAGGGGGGGATTGATGAACACTGAAGCTTTCTTT.

This clone appeared a few times. This chain connects TRBV11-2 to TRBJ2-1; D is possibly TRBD1 or TRBD2 (5 bases each). The CDR3 loop spans 14 amino acids. CDR1 and CDR2 from the germline V gene are SGHAT and FQNNGV. The V and J ends lost 2 bases and 4 bases respectively, with 9 bases between them. The CDR3 DNA reads as TGTGCCAGCAGCTTATTTGGGGGATACAATGAGCAGTTCTTC. Amino acids: CASSLFGGYNEQFF.

The rearrangement joins TRBV27 to TRBJ2-7; TRBD2 matches 8 bases. Trimming cost V 6 bases and J 1 base; bases outside gene matches: 17. The length of the CDR3 is 18 residues. Germline CDR1 MNHEY, CDR2 SMNVEV (reference sequence). CDR3 sequence reads: CASRSLSRGLGLSYEQYF. CDR3 sequence (DNA): TGTGCCAGCAGAAGTTTAAGCCGGGGACTAGGACTTTCCTACGAGCAGTACTTC.

The genes are TRBV11-2 and TRBJ2-1; D not certain. Trimming removed 4 bases from V and 1 base from J, with 8 bases in between. Looked up from germline, CDR1 is SGHAT and CDR2 is FQNNGV. The CDR3 spans 14 residues. CDR3 sequence: CASSWRQSYNEQFF. The DNA for the CDR3 is TGTGCCAGCAGCTGGCGCCAATCCTACAATGAGCAGTTCTTC.

This chain uses TRBV6-6 with TRBJ2-6; D is ambiguous. CDR1 is MNHNY, CDR2 SVGAGI, per germline (reference sequence). This CDR3 is built from 16 residues. The ends were cut back, 6 bases at V and 0 bases at J, with 12 bases in the middle. The CDR3 DNA sequence: TGTGCCAGCAGGCCCCGATCGGGCTCTGGGGCCAACGTCCTGACTTTC. This codes for CASRPRSGSGANVLTF.

This chain joins TRBV30 and TRBJ2-1; 9 bases fit TRBD2. The V gene's germline CDR1 is GTSNPN and CDR2 SVGIG (reference sequence). The CDR3 contains 13 residues. V was clipped by 5 bases and J by 3 bases; unmatched bases: 2. The CDR3 region is CAWETSGYNEQFF. As DNA, the CDR3 is TGTGCCTGGGAGACTAGCGGCTACAATGAGCAGTTCTTC.

This clone appeared a few times. This chain connects TRBV6-6 to TRBJ1-1; D may be TRBD1 (6 bases). V shed 6 bases and J shed 1 base, with 18 bases lying between them. Germline CDR1 is MNHNY and CDR2 is SVGAGI (reference sequence). The CDR3 totals 16 residues. Here the CDR3 DNA reads TGTGCCAGCAGACCCGGGAGGGGGAGGGGGAACACTGAAGCTTTCTTT. As protein: CASRPGRGRGNTEAFF.

V and J are TRBV7-2 and TRBJ2-1; no clear D gene. The CDR3 length is 14 residues. Trimming pared 9 bases from V and 0 bases from J, leaving 12 bases between. Germline loops: CDR1 SGHTA, CDR2 FQGNSA. CDR3 sequence: CASSHDSSYNEQFF. The CDR3 region has the DNA TGTGCCAGTTCCCACGATAGCTCCTACAATGAGCAGTTCTTC.

This clone was detected only a few times. The chain carries TRBV6-1 and TRBJ2-5; 10 bases agree with TRBD2. With 0 bases clipped from V and 5 bases from J, the junction kept 3 bases outside the gene matches. CDR3 size: 15 residues. Germline V CDR1 and CDR2: MNHNS, SASEGT. This CDR3 reads CASSEAAGGAETQYF. The CDR3 nucleotides read TGTGCCAGCAGTGAAGCAGCGGGAGGGGCGGAGACCCAGTACTTC.